This T cell receptor beta chain stems from a study of shared clonotypes between healthy human individuals. Ten immunoSEQ deep assay plates were used by the authors to sequence unsorted PBMC DNA. Clones were sequenced by immunoSEQ multiplex PCR, and TCRdb holds only the in-frame ones, with some missing. This table has about 460,000 clones, 70% to 80% appearing once. Donation came from healthy HIV-negative adults that had no recent acute infections or vaccinations. The clonotype originates from a woman aged 40 to 50 in good health. Some clones in this sample may be carry-over from other donors' samples. Material for sequencing was PBMCs.

CDR3 in amino acids: CASSLVHSGGGTGELFF. The CDR3 bases are TGTGCCAGCAGCTTAGTCCATTCGGGAGGTGGCACCGGGGAGCTGTTTTTT. This chain joins TRBV13 and TRBJ2-2; 7 positions match TRBD2. The V and J ends lost 1 base and 4 bases, in that order; junction bases with no gene match: 9. In germline, CDR1 is PRHDT, CDR2 FYEKMQ (reference sequence). The length of the CDR3 is 17 residues. The complete variable domain, with remaining parts taken from reference TRBV13 and TRBJ2-2, reads AAGVIQSPRHLIKEKRETATLKCYPIPRHDTVYWYQQGPGQDPQFLISFYEKMQSDKGSIPDRFSAQQFSDYHSELNMSSLELGDSALYFCASSLVHSGGGTGELFFGEGSRLTVL.